A single sample gave rise to the 3 T cell receptor beta chains below, sequenced in a study of response to subunit inactivated influenza vaccine. Each CDR3 protein gets one entry after TCRdb re-called the RT-PCR reads with MiXCR. The sample includes around 570,000 distinct CDR3 sequences, roughly 10% seen only once; the top ten take approximately 11%. This same sample was also part of a study on T cells expressing NK-cell markers. This second report adds: It was by 5'RACE template switching with UMIs that TCR beta cDNA was made.

The specimen was PBMCs from blood, collected on the day of vaccination. All receptors derive from a man aged 45-65 years who received an inactivated influenza vaccine.

This clonotype was seen more than once but under ten times. V is TRBV28 and J is TRBJ2-3, with D unclear. The length of the CDR3 is 15 residues. The germline V gene encodes CDR1 MDHEN and CDR2 SYDVKM. Trimming stripped 5 bases from V and 1 base from J, with 13 bases between. CDR3 region: CASSPSGPRTDTQYF. As DNA, the CDR3 is TGTGCCAGCAGTCCCTCGGGCCCTCGCACAGATACGCAGTATTTT.

In this sample, this clonotype turned up a few times. The chain recombines TRBV7-9 with TRBJ2-2; 9 bases are shared with TRBD1. Germline trimming cut 1 base from V and 1 base from J; bases unmatched to any gene: 4. Per the germline V gene, CDR1 is SEHNR and CDR2 is FQNEAQ (reference sequence). The CDR3 runs 17 residues. The CDR3 sequence: CASSLGTGVRNTGELFF. The CDR3, as DNA: TGTGCCAGCAGCTTAGGGACAGGGGTGAGGAACACCGGGGAGCTGTTTTTT.

This sequence joins TRBV4-1 and TRBJ2-1; D not certain. V was pared by 1 base and J by 0 bases, with 16 bases between. The CDR3 runs 18 residues. Germline CDR1 and CDR2: MGHRA and YSYEKL. The chain's CDR3 is CASSQGMIGSSSYNEQFF. As DNA, the CDR3 is TGCGCCAGCAGCCAAGGAATGATCGGGTCGAGCTCCTACAATGAGCAGTTCTTC.